Presented here are 2 T cell receptor beta chains from one specimen sequenced in a study of identical twins. TCRdb reanalysed the 5' RACE reads using MiXCR and keeps one entry per CDR3 protein. Here the sample spans 600,000 to 700,000 distinct CDR3 sequences, around 21% being singletons. The sample was also linked to a second study, of T cells expressing NK-cell markers.

Sequencing was performed on PBMCs. The receptors come from a woman in her late teens or twenties in good health.

The CDR3 bases are TGCAGTGCAACAGGGGGCTGGACTGAAGCTTTCTTT. It codes for CSATGGWTEAFF. The chain couples TRBV20-1 to TRBJ1-1; 9 bases map to TRBD1. The CDR3 totals 12 residues. Germline V lookup: CDR1 DFQATT, CDR2 SNEGSKA (reference sequence). V was clipped by 6 bases and J by 5 bases; unmatched bases: 4.

In this sample, this clonotype turned up once. This chain links TRBV30 with TRBJ2-1; 10 bases align to TRBD1. The CDR3 is 13 amino acids. In germline, CDR1 is GTSNPN, CDR2 SVGIG (reference sequence). Losses at the gene ends were 5 bases for V and 9 bases for J; bases not matched to a gene: 7. The CDR3 bases are TGTGCCTGGGACAGGGGGCGCTCGATTGAGCAGTTCTTC. Its translation is CAWDRGRSIEQFF.